The present T cell receptor (beta chain) was sequenced within a study of spatial heterogeneity in lung cancer. On the study more broadly: Detection of beta-chain sequences consistently exceeded that of alpha-chain sequences.

Many counts were recorded for this clonotype. Its antigen remains unknown. Study conclusions and caveats: Expanded tumor TCRs that were ubiquitous appeared in blood more at resection than follow-up.

V shed 7 bases and J shed 9 bases, with 16 bases lying between them. The CDR3 sequence is 14 residues long. TCR cDNA molecules each carried a unique molecular identifier. TCRdb itself ran the 5' RACE reads through MiXCR, one entry per CDR3 protein. Of tens of thousands of distinct CDR3 sequences in the sample, about 5.2% are singletons; the top ten hold 25% to 30%. Time point: sample taken at primary tumor resection. Researchers sequenced whole RNA taken from tumor, nontumor lung or frozen PBMC without sorting. This clonotype was sampled from a female donor with early-stage non-small cell lung cancer. The chain has TRBV12-3 or TRBV12-4 and TRBJ1-6, with D perhaps TRBD1 (6 bases). Sequencing used PBMCs, obtained at surgery. As DNA, the CDR3 is TGTGCCAGCACCCACACAGGGCGGGTTTCACCCCTCCACTTT. Protein: CASTHTGRVSPLHF.